This T cell receptor (beta chain) was profiled in a study of T cell responses to AZD1222 COVID-19 vaccine. Profiled with immunoSEQ multiplex PCR; TCRdb holds only in-frame clones, not every one. The table records 85,000 to 90,000 clones, roughly nine tenths of them present only once. The V gene end was trimmed by 0 bases and the J gene end by 5 bases; junction bases not matched to a gene: 9. Germline V gene lookup returns CDR1 SGHRS and CDR2 YFSETQ. The CDR3 sequence is 16 residues long. This clone was observed a single time. The TCR originated in an adult who received the AZD1222 COVID-19 vaccine. The sequences come from peripheral blood, collected 28 days after the second AZD1222 dose. The rearrangement links TRBV5-1 to TRBJ2-7; 9 bases are shared with TRBD1. Here the CDR3 reads CASSLAAGQGPNEQYF. CDR3 DNA: TGCGCCAGCAGCTTGGCCGCGGGACAGGGTCCCAACGAGCAGTACTTC.